This T cell receptor beta chain was sequenced during a study of T cells in tuberculosis. Study-level background: This South African cohort compared adolescents with or without latent tuberculosis against adults with active tuberculosis.

The CDR3 contains 17 residues. Germline V gene lookup returns CDR1 LNHNV and CDR2 YYDKDF (reference sequence). The V end was cut by 0 bases, the J end by 1 base, with 16 bases between. Sequenced by immunoSEQ multiplex PCR; TCRdb stores in-frame clones only, minus some. Counted here are 30,000 or so clones, 85% to 90% occurring once; the ten biggest clones make up under 8%. The source of this sequence is a donor aged 10 to 29 with latent tuberculosis or without tuberculosis infection. This chain uses TRBV15 with TRBJ2-7; a possible D gene is TRBD1 (6 bases). Sample: PBMCs. CDR3 loop: CATSRERGQLGSYEQYF. Written as DNA, the CDR3 is TGTGCCACCAGCAGAGAGCGTGGACAGCTTGGGTCCTACGAGCAGTACTTC.